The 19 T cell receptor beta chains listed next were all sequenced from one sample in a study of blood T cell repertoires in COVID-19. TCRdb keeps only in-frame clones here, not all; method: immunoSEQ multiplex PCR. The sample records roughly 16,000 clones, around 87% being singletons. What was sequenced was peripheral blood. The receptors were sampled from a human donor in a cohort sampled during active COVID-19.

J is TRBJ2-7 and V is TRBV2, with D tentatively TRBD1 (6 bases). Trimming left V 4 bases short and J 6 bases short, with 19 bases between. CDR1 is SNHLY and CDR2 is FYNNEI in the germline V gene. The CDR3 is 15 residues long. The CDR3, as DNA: TGTGCCAGCAGTGGGACAGTTCACCAAAGGGCCGAGCAGTACTTC. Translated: CASSGTVHQRAEQYF.

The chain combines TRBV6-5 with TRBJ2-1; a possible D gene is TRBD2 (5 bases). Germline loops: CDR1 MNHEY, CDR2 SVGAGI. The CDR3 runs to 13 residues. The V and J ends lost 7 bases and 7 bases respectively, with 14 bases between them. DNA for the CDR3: TGTGCCAGCACCCCTTTCGGGGAGAATGAGCAGTTCTTC. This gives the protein CASTPFGENEQFF.

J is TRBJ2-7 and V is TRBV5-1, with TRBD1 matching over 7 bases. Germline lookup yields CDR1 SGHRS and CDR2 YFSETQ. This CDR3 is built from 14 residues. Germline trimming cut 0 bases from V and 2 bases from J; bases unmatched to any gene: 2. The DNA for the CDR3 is TGCGCCAGCAGCTTGGGGACAGGACCCTACGAGCAGTACTTC. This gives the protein CASSLGTGPYEQYF. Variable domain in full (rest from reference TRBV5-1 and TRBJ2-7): KAGVTQTPRYLIKTRGQQVTLSCSPISGHRSVSWYQQTPGQGLQFLFEYFSETQRNKGNFPGRFSGRQFSNSRSEMNVSTLELGDSALYLCASSLGTGPYEQYFGPGTRLTVT.

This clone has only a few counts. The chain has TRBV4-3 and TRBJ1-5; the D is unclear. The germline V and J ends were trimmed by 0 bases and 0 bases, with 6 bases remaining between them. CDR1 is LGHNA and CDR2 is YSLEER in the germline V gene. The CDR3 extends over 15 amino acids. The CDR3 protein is CASSQDQNSNQPQHF. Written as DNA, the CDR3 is TGCGCCAGCAGCCAAGACCAAAATAGCAATCAGCCCCAGCATTTT.

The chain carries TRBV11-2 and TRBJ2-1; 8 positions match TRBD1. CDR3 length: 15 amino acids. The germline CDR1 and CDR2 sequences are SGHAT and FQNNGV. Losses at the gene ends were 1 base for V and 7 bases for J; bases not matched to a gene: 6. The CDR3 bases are TGTGCCAGCAGCTTAGTCGTCAGGGGGCAGAATGAGCAGTTCTTC. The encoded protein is CASSLVVRGQNEQFF.

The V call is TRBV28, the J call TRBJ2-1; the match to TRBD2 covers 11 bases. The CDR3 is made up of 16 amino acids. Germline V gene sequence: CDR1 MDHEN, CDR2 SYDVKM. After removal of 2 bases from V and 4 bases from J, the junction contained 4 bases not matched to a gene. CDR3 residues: CASSLLTSGAYNEQFF. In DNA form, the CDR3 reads TGTGCCAGCAGTTTACTGACTAGCGGGGCTTACAATGAGCAGTTCTTC.

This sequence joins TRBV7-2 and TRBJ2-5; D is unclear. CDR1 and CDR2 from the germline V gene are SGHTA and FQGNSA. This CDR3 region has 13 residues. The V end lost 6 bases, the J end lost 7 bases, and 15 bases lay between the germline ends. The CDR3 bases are TGTGCCAGCAGATACACAGTGAGTGGGACCCAGTACTTC. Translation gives CASRYTVSGTQYF.

This CDR3 is CASSKLLRENTEAFF. CDR3 nucleotides: TGTGCCAGCAGCAAACTCCTCAGGGAAAACACTGAAGCTTTCTTT. The chain links TRBV7-8 to TRBJ1-1, with D maybe TRBD1 (5 bases). CDR1 is SGHVS, CDR2 FQNEAQ, per germline. V dropped 5 bases and J dropped 2 bases, with 15 bases sitting between them. The CDR3 runs 15 residues.

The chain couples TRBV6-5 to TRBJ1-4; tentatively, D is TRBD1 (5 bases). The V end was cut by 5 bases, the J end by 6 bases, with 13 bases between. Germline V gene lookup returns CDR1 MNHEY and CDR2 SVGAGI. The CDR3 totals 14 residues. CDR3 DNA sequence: TGTGCCAGCAGTAAGGGGTCCGCTGATGAAAAACTGTTTTTT. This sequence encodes CASSKGSADEKLFF.

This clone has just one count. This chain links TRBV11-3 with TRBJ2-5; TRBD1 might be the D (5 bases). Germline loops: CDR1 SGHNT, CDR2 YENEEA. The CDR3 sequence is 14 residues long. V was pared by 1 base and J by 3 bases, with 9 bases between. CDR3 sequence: CASSLGGSEETQYF. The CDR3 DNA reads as TGTGCCAGCAGCTTAGGGGGCTCCGAAGAGACCCAGTACTTC.

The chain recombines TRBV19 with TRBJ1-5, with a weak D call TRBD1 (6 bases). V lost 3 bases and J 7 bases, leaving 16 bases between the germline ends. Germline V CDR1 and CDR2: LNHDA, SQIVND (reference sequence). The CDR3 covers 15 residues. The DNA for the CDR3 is TGTGCCAGTAGTATTACCCATCTCAGGGGCCAGCCCCAGCATTTT. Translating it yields CASSITHLRGQPQHF.

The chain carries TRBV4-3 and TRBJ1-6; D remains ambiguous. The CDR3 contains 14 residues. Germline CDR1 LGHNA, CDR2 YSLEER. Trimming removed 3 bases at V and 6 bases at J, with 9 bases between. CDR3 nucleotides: TGCGCCAGCAGCCAGTCTTATCCTAATTCACCCCTCCACTTT. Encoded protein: CASSQSYPNSPLHF.

The DNA of the CDR3 is TGTGCTAGTGGTTCGGACAGGGCAAAAAACATTCAGTACTTC. Its translation: CASGSDRAKNIQYF. The genes are TRBV12-5 and TRBJ2-4; 8 bases match TRBD1. Trimming took 4 bases from V and 4 from J; bases not matched to a gene: 3. The CDR3 sequence is 14 residues long. CDR1 is LGHNT, CDR2 FRNRAP, per germline.

The CDR3 loop is CASTTGTKNTEAFF. As DNA, the CDR3 is TGTGCCAGCACCACCGGGACAAAGAACACTGAAGCTTTCTTT. The chain combines TRBV19 with TRBJ1-1; D might be TRBD1 (6 bases). CDR1 LNHDA and CDR2 SQIVND come from the germline V gene (reference sequence). The CDR3 extends over 14 amino acids. V lost 9 bases and J 1 base, leaving 15 bases between the germline ends.

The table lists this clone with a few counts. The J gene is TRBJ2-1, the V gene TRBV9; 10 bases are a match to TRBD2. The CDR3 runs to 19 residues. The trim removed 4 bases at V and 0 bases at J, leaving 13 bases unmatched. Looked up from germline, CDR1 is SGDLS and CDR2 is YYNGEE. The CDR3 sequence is CASSPDILSGGASYNEQFF. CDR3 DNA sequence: TGTGCCAGCAGCCCTGATATCTTAAGCGGGGGGGCCTCCTACAATGAGCAGTTCTTC.

Written as DNA, the CDR3 is TGTGCCAGCCAGGGGGTGAACACCATATATTTT. As protein: CASQGVNTIYF. V is TRBV19 and J is TRBJ1-3, with TRBD1 matching 7 bases. Losses at the gene ends were 9 bases for V and 7 bases for J; bases not matched to a gene: 3. The CDR3 is made up of 11 amino acids. CDR1 is LNHDA, CDR2 SQIVND, per germline (reference sequence).

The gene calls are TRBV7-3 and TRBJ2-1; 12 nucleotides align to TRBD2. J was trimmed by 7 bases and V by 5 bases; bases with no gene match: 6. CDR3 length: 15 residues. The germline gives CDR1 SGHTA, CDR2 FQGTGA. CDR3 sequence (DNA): TGTGCCAGCAGCCTACTAGCGGGGGGTTGGAATGAGCAGTTCTTC. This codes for CASSLLAGGWNEQFF. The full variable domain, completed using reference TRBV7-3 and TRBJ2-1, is GAGVSQTPSNKVTEKGKYVELRCDPISGHTALYWYRQSLGQGPEFLIYFQGTGAADDSGLPNDRFFAVRPEGSVSTLKIQRTERGDSAVYLCASSLLAGGWNEQFFGPGTRLTVL.

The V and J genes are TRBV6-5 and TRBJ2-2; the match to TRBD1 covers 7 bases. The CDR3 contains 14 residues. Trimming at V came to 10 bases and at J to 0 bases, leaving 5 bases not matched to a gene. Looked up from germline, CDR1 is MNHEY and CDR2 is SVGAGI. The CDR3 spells CATKTGPNTGELFF. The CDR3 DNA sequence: TGTGCCACCAAGACAGGGCCGAACACCGGGGAGCTGTTTTTT.

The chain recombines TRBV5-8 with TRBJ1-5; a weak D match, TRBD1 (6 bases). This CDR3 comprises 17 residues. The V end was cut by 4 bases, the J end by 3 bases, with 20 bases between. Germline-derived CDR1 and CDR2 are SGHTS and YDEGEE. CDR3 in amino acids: CASSEGSGGLYNQPQHF. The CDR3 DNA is TGTGCCAGCAGCGAGGGGTCGGGGGGCCTCTACAATCAGCCCCAGCATTTT.